Listed below are T cell receptor beta chains from one sample, sequenced in a study of cytomegalovirus exposure and HLA in healthy donors. Sequenced by immunoSEQ multiplex PCR; TCRdb stores in-frame clones only, minus some. Seen here are roughly 150,000 clones, over 70% observed once, and the top ten hold roughly 1.4%. The sample was PBMCs. These receptors were obtained from a woman aged 18-29 years in good health and CMV-seronegative. The CDR3 runs from the conserved cysteine through the conserved F or W. A D gene is named only where the DNA matches it firmly. Only part of the rows carry a size: once, few, many, or a class if the clone is expanded.

V	J	size	D	CDR3	DNA
TRBV7-8	TRBJ1-1	NA	TRBD1	CASSSHGQGMNTEAFF	TGTGCCAGCAGCTCTCATGGACAGGGGATGAACACTGAAGCTTTCTTT
TRBV5-6	TRBJ2-5	once	NA	CASSLEPLQAQYF	TGTGCCAGCAGCTTGGAACCACTTCAGGCCCAGTACTTC
TRBV28	TRBJ2-5	NA	TRBD1	CASSTRDSQETQYF	TGTGCCAGCAGTACCCGGGACAGCCAAGAGACCCAGTACTTC
TRBV11-2	TRBJ1-3	NA	NA	CASSLDRLNSGNTIYF	TGTGCCAGCAGCTTAGACAGGCTGAACTCTGGAAACACCATATATTTT
TRBV14	TRBJ2-2	few	NA	CASSHNRPGELFF	TGTGCCAGCAGCCATAACAGGCCCGGGGAGCTGTTTTTT
TRBV27	TRBJ1-2	NA	NA	CASSLSPNAGYRYGYTF	TGTGCCAGCAGTTTATCTCCCAATGCAGGGTATCGCTATGGCTACACCTTC
TRBV4-1	TRBJ2-5	few	TRBD1	CASSQPTGGQETQYF	TGCGCCAGCAGCCAGCCAACAGGGGGGCAAGAGACCCAGTACTTC
TRBV4-1	TRBJ2-3	NA	TRBD2	CASSQEAGVPGTDTQYF	TGCGCCAGCAGCCAAGAGGCGGGGGTGCCTGGCACAGATACGCAGTATTTT
TRBV28	TRBJ2-5	NA	TRBD2	CASSLGLAGEETQYF	TGTGCCAGCAGTCTAGGACTAGCGGGGGAAGAGACCCAGTACTTC
TRBV28	TRBJ1-5	NA	NA	CASRTTHQPQHF	TGTGCCAGCCGCACAACGCATCAGCCCCAGCATTTT
TRBV5-1	TRBJ1-1	once	NA	CASSYGQRNTEAFF	TGCGCCAGCAGCTATGGACAGAGGAACACTGAAGCTTTCTTT
TRBV6-1	TRBJ2-1	NA	TRBD1	CASSNRDSNDEQFF	TGTGCCAGCAGTAACCGGGACAGTAATGATGAGCAGTTCTTC
TRBV5-8	TRBJ2-7	NA	TRBD1	CASSFPGTGREQYF	TGTGCCAGCAGCTTTCCCGGGACAGGGCGCGAGCAGTACTTC
TRBV6-5	TRBJ2-3	few	TRBD2	CASSYSAGGDTQYF	TGTGCCAGCAGTTACTCAGCGGGAGGAGATACGCAGTATTTT
TRBV30	TRBJ2-4	few	TRBD1	CAWWTGGNIQYF	TGTGCCTGGTGGACAGGGGGAAACATTCAGTACTTC
TRBV29-1	TRBJ2-5	NA	TRBD2	CSLSSGGWGETQYF	TGCAGCCTTTCCAGCGGGGGCTGGGGAGAGACCCAGTACTTC
TRBV7-3	TRBJ2-3	NA	NA	CASTPPGSDTQYF	TGTGCCAGCACCCCCCCAGGGTCAGATACGCAGTATTTT
TRBV19	TRBJ1-3	few	NA	CASSPGTPSSGNTIYF	TGTGCCAGTAGTCCAGGGACTCCAAGCTCTGGAAACACCATATATTTT
TRBV28	TRBJ1-6	NA	NA	CASSLDTPSPLHF	TGTGCCAGCAGTTTGGACACACCTTCACCCCTCCACTTT
TRBV7-9	TRBJ2-3	NA	NA	CASSVSGTPTDTQYF	TGTGCCAGCAGCGTGTCCGGGACTCCCACAGATACGCAGTATTTT
TRBV28	TRBJ2-7	NA	NA	CASSLGLKGLSEQYF	TGTGCCAGCAGTTTAGGTTTGAAGGGGTTGAGCGAGCAGTACTTC
TRBV6-5	TRBJ2-7	NA	TRBD1	CASTEGQGAYEQYF	TGTGCCAGCACCGAAGGACAGGGAGCCTACGAGCAGTACTTC
TRBV5-1	TRBJ2-3	few	NA	CASSLNDQGRDTQYF	TGCGCCAGCAGCTTGAACGACCAGGGCCGAGATACGCAGTATTTT
TRBV10-3	TRBJ1-1	once	TRBD1	CATQGLVEAFF	TGTGCCACACAGGGGTTGGTTGAAGCTTTCTTT
TRBV30	TRBJ2-7	NA	NA	CAWSVLSREQYF	TGTGCCTGGAGTGTCCTGTCTAGGGAGCAGTACTTC
TRBV18	TRBJ1-5	NA	TRBD1	CASSFGQGGSQPQHF	TGTGCCAGCTCCTTCGGACAGGGGGGAAGCCAGCCCCAGCATTTT
TRBV4-1	TRBJ2-1	NA	NA	CASSQDRTPYNEQFF	TGCGCCAGCAGCCAAGACAGGACACCCTACAATGAGCAGTTCTTC
TRBV19	TRBJ2-1	NA	TRBD2	CASSMREGNNEQFF	TGTGCCAGTAGTATGAGGGAGGGTAACAATGAGCAGTTCTTC
TRBV5-1	TRBJ2-3	NA	TRBD2	CASSSLLADTDTQYF	TGCGCCAGCAGCTCCTTACTAGCGGACACAGATACGCAGTATTTT
TRBV7-7	TRBJ2-2	NA	TRBD2	CASSLGTSGRYTGELFF	TGTGCTAGCAGCCTCGGGACTAGCGGGCGCTACACCGGGGAGCTGTTTTTT
TRBV5-1	TRBJ1-1	NA	NA	CASRGARNTEAFF	TGCGCCAGCAGGGGGGCGAGGAACACTGAAGCTTTCTTT
TRBV7-3	TRBJ2-1	NA	TRBD2	CASSLGPSGGNNEQFF	TGTGCCAGCAGCTTAGGTCCTAGCGGGGGGAACAATGAGCAGTTCTTC